This T cell receptor beta chain was sequenced in a study of human T cells and chemical hapten exposure. Study in general: The use of 2% DPC on around 2 cm by around 2 cm of upper inner arm skin constituted sensitization. Slight differences in pooled library volume were the main source of varying TCR yields across samples.

With respect to this clonotype: Its antigen is currently unknown.

Points from the study as a whole: Compared to controls, expanded TCRs made significantly more large clusters of similar CDR3s.

The CDR3 totals 15 residues. The V and J ends lost 7 bases and 0 bases respectively, with 13 bases between them. Germline V gene data show CDR1 as MNHEY and CDR2 as SVGAGI. The time point: pre-sensitization, week 0. Sample treatment: therapeutic diphenylcyclopropenone sensitization with weekly scalp DPC. How the authors handled the data: Sequenced samples showed a median of around 100,000 TCRs each, with counts running from around 24,000 to 710,000. TCRdb reprocessed the RACE reads with MiXCR, giving one entry per CDR3 protein. Here the V and J calls rest on TCRdb's processing, not on the authors' analysis. The data contain 250,000 or so distinct CDR3 sequences, approximately 7.5% of them singletons.

The rearrangement links TRBV6-5 to TRBJ2-1, with D hard to call. This TCR was recovered from a man aged 18 to 35 with alopecia areata. Some clones in this sample may be carry-over from other donors' samples. Source: whole blood, taken in connection with sensitization to the hapten diphenylcyclopropenone (DPC). CDR3 coding DNA: TGTGCCAGCAATCCGAGCACGAGCTCCTACAATGAGCAGTTCTTC. Translating it yields CASNPSTSSYNEQFF.